The 30 T cell receptor beta chains in this list originate from one sample, sequenced in a study of metastatic and nonmetastatic thyroid tumors (TCRdb year 2020). No patient had received any treatment before thyroid surgery. Library preparation employed PCR. Sequencing was performed on an Illumina HiSeq 4000. Using fastp trimming at Q25 and MiXCR clonotype assembly, TCRdb reanalyzed the public sequencing data and kept in-frame beta chains. Here the sample has about 69,000 clones; about 14% occur a single time. The ten most abundant clones make up over 6.5% of the sample. The sequenced sample consisted of blood. Every receptor here comes from a male donor with papillary thyroid cancer or a benign thyroid nodule (not recorded which). Some clones in this sample may be carry-over from other donors' samples.

In its sample, this clone was seen many times. This sequence joins TRBV18 and TRBJ2-7; a weak D match, TRBD1 (6 bases). V was clipped by 5 bases and J by 2 bases, with 13 bases between them. The CDR3 has 14 amino acids. Germline V lookup: CDR1 KGHSH, CDR2 LQKENI. CDR3 in DNA: TGTGCCAGCTCATCTACAGGGCCTCCCTACGAGCAGTACTTC. Encoded protein: CASSSTGPPYEQYF.

This clone has a count of ten or more. In DNA, the CDR3 is TGTGCCACGGCGGACAGTTCGATGAACACTGAAGCTTTCTTT. This gives the protein CATADSSMNTEAFF. This rearrangement joins TRBV10-3 to TRBJ1-1; D perhaps matches TRBD1 (6 bases). The V and J ends lost 10 bases and 0 bases respectively, with 15 bases between them. The germline V gene has CDR1 ENHRY and CDR2 SYGVKD. This CDR3 spans 14 amino acids.

This clone was observed at least ten times. The chain recombines TRBV6-2 or TRBV6-3 with TRBJ2-5; 7 bases line up with TRBD2. V lost 2 bases and J lost 4; bases outside the gene matches: 13. Per germline, CDR1 MNHEY and CDR2 SVGEGT. The CDR3 has 17 amino acids. The CDR3 sequence: CASSYTTSREYVETQYF. CDR3 bases: TGTGCCAGCAGTTACACGACTAGCCGGGAGTACGTAGAGACCCAGTACTTC.

This clone was picked up a small number of times. A much more abundant neighbour one base away suggests this may be a read error. This sequence joins TRBV5-6 and TRBJ2-1; D unclear. Trimming shortened V by 1 base and J by 5 bases, and 13 bases separated the two germline ends. The CDR3 totals 15 residues. Looked up from germline, CDR1 is SGHDT and CDR2 is YYEEEE. As DNA, the CDR3 is TGTGCCAGCAGCTTGACAGAGTTCAAACACAATGAGCAGTTCTTC. This translates into CASSLTEFKHNEQFF.

This clone was recorded at least ten times. In DNA form, the CDR3 reads TGCAGTGCTAGAGATCTTGGAGGGAGGCCTGGAAACACCATATATTTT. It translates to CSARDLGGRPGNTIYF. The chain joins TRBV20-1 to TRBJ1-3, with D uncertain. Trimming cost V 0 bases and J 2 bases, with 14 bases left between them. Per the germline V gene, CDR1 is DFQATT and CDR2 is SNEGSKA (reference sequence). This CDR3 is 16 amino acids long.

This clone was counted only a few times. The chain has TRBV12-5 and TRBJ2-1; 10 nucleotides line up with TRBD2. The CDR3 is 19 residues long. The germline V gene has CDR1 LGHNT and CDR2 FRNRAP. The trim removed 3 bases at V and 7 bases at J, leaving 18 bases unmatched. The CDR3, as DNA: TGTGCTAGTGGTTTTGGGCAGGGGGGGAGCGGGAGGGCCTGTAATGAGCAGTTCTTC. This encodes CASGFGQGGSGRACNEQFF. The variable domain in full, with the rest retrieved from reference TRBV12-5 and TRBJ2-1, is DARVTQTPRHKVTEMGQEVTMRCQPILGHNTVFWYRQTMMQGLELLAYFRNRAPLDDSGMPKDRFSAEMPDATLATLKIQPSEPRDSAVYFCASGFGQGGSGRACNEQFFGPGTRLTVL.

This clone was detected many times. The V and J genes are TRBV6-2 or TRBV6-3 and TRBJ1-5; D call uncertain. The V gene's germline CDR1 is MNHEY and CDR2 SVGEGT. CDR3 size: 13 residues. V lost 2 bases to trimming and J lost 6 bases, with 8 bases between them. CDR3 loop: CASSYGGIQPQHF. The DNA for the CDR3 is TGTGCCAGCAGTTACGGAGGGATTCAGCCCCAGCATTTT.

This clone was recorded many times. The gene calls are TRBV10-2 and TRBJ1-2; D ambiguous. The CDR3 extends over 14 amino acids. Germline lookup yields CDR1 WSHSY and CDR2 SAAADI. The V end lost 3 bases, the J end lost 0 bases, and 8 bases lay between the germline ends. CDR3 nucleotide sequence: TGCGCCAGCAGTGACCCCCAGACTAACTATGGCTACACCTTC. This codes for CASSDPQTNYGYTF.

The chain recombines TRBV7-8 with TRBJ1-5; D call uncertain. The CDR3 loop spans 16 amino acids. Trimming left V 3 bases short and J 1 base short, with 13 bases between. Germline values: CDR1 SGHVS, CDR2 FQNEAQ. The CDR3 sequence is CASSFLCVASNQPQHF. CDR3 coding DNA: TGTGCCAGCAGCTTCCTATGTGTGGCGAGCAATCAGCCCCAGCATTTT.

The CDR3 spells CASSLRGGNQPQHF. CDR3 DNA sequence: TGTGCCAGCAGTTTGAGGGGTGGCAATCAGCCCCAGCATTTT. V and J are TRBV12-3 or TRBV12-4 and TRBJ1-5, with D maybe TRBD1 (5 bases). Between the trimmed V and J ends, which lost 3 bases and 2 bases, there was a span of 8 bases. The CDR3 contains 14 residues.

This clone was counted many times. CDR3 protein: CASSFFESYEQYV. In DNA form, the CDR3 reads TGTGCCAGCAGCTTTTTTGAGTCCTACGAGCAGTACGTC. The chain recombines TRBV5-4 with TRBJ2-7; D remains ambiguous. V was cut by 2 bases and J by 1 base, with 7 bases left in between. Germline lookup yields CDR1 SGHNT and CDR2 YYREEE (reference sequence). The CDR3 contains 13 residues.

Note on this clone: A much larger clone lies a single base off, so this may be a read error. The rearrangement links TRBV14 to TRBJ2-1, with D tentatively TRBD2 (5 bases). Germline CDR1 and CDR2: SGHDN and FVKESK. The V end was cut by 4 bases, the J end by 4 bases, with 14 bases between. The CDR3 has 15 amino acids. CDR3 protein: CASSPLWTLYNEQFF. CDR3 nucleotides: TGTGCCAGCAGCCCGCTTTGGACTCTATACAATGAGCAGTTCTTC.

This clone was seen ten or more times. The V gene is TRBV28, the J gene TRBJ2-6; D call uncertain. The CDR3 sequence is 13 residues long. CDR1 MDHEN and CDR2 SYDVKM come from the germline V gene. V was shortened by 3 bases and J by 3 bases, with 3 bases between the two germline ends. The CDR3 DNA sequence: TGTGCCAGCAGTTTTGGTGGGGCCAACGTCCTGACTTTC. Its translation is CASSFGGANVLTF.

This clone was counted many times. The rearrangement links TRBV10-3 to TRBJ2-7; 7 nucleotides match TRBD2. The CDR3 loop spans 13 amino acids. V was clipped by 5 bases and J by 6 bases; unmatched bases: 7. Germline V gene data show CDR1 as ENHRY and CDR2 as SYGVKD. This CDR3 reads CAISRDYNSEQYV. Written as DNA, the CDR3 is TGTGCCATCAGTCGGGACTACAACTCCGAGCAGTACGTC.

In its sample, this clone was seen many times. The genes are TRBV4-2 and TRBJ2-5; 7 bases line up with TRBD2. CDR1 is LGHNA and CDR2 is YNFKEQ in the germline V gene. The junction had 6 bases not matched to a gene; V was cut back by 4 bases and J by 1 base. The CDR3 is made up of 15 amino acids. This CDR3 is CASSPTGTTQETQYF. As DNA, the CDR3 is TGTGCCAGCAGCCCCACCGGGACTACCCAAGAGACCCAGTACTTC.

This clone was counted a few times. A much larger clone lies a single base off, so this may be a read error. The rearrangement links TRBV10-2 to TRBJ2-5, with 7 bases identical to TRBD2. Germline V gene lookup returns CDR1 WSHSY and CDR2 SAAADI. The CDR3 length is 13 residues. The CDR3 DNA is TGCGCCAGCAGTGAGGGGAGGGTGGAGACCCATTACTTC. It translates to CASSEGRVETHYF.

This clone was observed a single time. The chain joins TRBV20-1 to TRBJ1-2; D perhaps matches TRBD1 (5 bases). The CDR3 runs 12 residues. Trimming stripped 3 bases from V and 6 bases from J, with 11 bases between. CDR1 and CDR2 from the germline V gene are DFQATT and SNEGSKA (reference sequence). Here the CDR3 reads CSASRGGDGYTF. The CDR3 DNA follows: TGCAGTGCTAGTAGAGGAGGGGATGGCTACACCTTC.

This clone was counted many times. This rearrangement joins TRBV7-8 to TRBJ1-2; D possibly corresponds to TRBD1 (6 bases). The CDR3 has 14 residues. V lost 4 bases, J lost 4 bases, and 13 bases lay in between. Germline-derived CDR1 and CDR2 are SGHVS and FQNEAQ. CDR3 nucleotides: TGTGCCAGCAGCTCACAGGACAGATCCTATGGCTACACCTTC. It is translated as CASSSQDRSYGYTF.

The chain has TRBV19 and TRBJ1-5, with D possibly matching TRBD1 (5 bases). The V and J ends lost 3 bases and 11 bases respectively, with 8 bases between them. CDR1 LNHDA and CDR2 SQIVND come from the germline V gene (reference sequence). This CDR3 comprises 11 residues. This CDR3 is CASSMGGSQHF. The CDR3 DNA is TGTGCCAGTAGTATGGGGGGGTCCCAGCATTTT. The full variable domain, completed using reference TRBV19 and TRBJ1-5, is DGGITQSPKYLFRKEGQNVTLSCEQNLNHDAMYWYRQDPGQGLRLIYYSQIVNDFQKGDIAEGYSVSREKKESFPLTVTSAQKNPTAFYLCASSMGGSQHFGDGTRLSIL.

This clone was seen many times. This chain uses TRBV28 with TRBJ2-7, with TRBD1 identical over 9 bases. J lost 9 bases, V lost 6 bases, and 9 bases had no gene match. The CDR3 is 13 residues long. The germline gives CDR1 MDHEN, CDR2 SYDVKM. This CDR3 reads CASSPGQGRGQYF. The CDR3 nucleotides are TGTGCCAGCAGCCCGGGACAGGGTAGAGGGCAGTACTTC.

This clone was counted at least ten times. The J gene is TRBJ1-4, the V gene TRBV6-1; TRBD1 matches at 10 bases. Germline CDR1 reads MNHNS; CDR2 reads SASEGT. This CDR3 region has 15 residues. The ends lost 5 bases at V and 10 bases at J; junction bases unmatched: 10. DNA of the CDR3: TGTGCCAGCAGTTCCGCCGGGACAGGGGAAGTAAAACTGTTTTTT. Translation: CASSSAGTGEVKLFF.

At least ten counts were recorded for this clone. The chain has TRBV20-1 and TRBJ2-7, with a weak D call TRBD2 (6 bases). The CDR3 contains 13 residues. V was trimmed by 5 bases and J by 1 base, leaving 12 bases between them. Germline CDR1 and CDR2: DFQATT and SNEGSKA (reference sequence). The CDR3 spells CSAPRTMSYEQYF. As DNA, the CDR3 is TGCAGTGCTCCCAGGACTATGTCCTACGAGCAGTACTTC.

This clone was counted at least ten times. The rearrangement links TRBV28 to TRBJ1-1; D uncertain. This CDR3 has 14 amino acids. The germline V and J ends were trimmed by 1 base and 1 base, with 7 bases remaining between them. Per germline, CDR1 MDHEN and CDR2 SYDVKM. CDR3 sequence: CASSLLQENTEAFF. In DNA, the CDR3 is TGTGCCAGCAGTTTATTACAAGAGAACACTGAAGCTTTCTTT.

This clone was recorded many times. This chain joins TRBV6-4 and TRBJ2-7; D possibly corresponds to TRBD2 (7 bases). The CDR3 is 16 residues long. Trimming took 6 bases from V and 0 from J, leaving 18 bases between them. CDR1 MRHNA and CDR2 SNTAGT come from the germline V gene. Here the CDR3 reads CASRAWGRGSSYEQYV. CDR3 coding DNA: TGTGCCAGCAGGGCATGGGGGCGGGGGAGCTCCTACGAGCAGTACGTC.

There are many counts of this clone. The CDR3 region has the DNA TGTGCCAGCAGCTTAGGACTAGCGGGAGGCCGGAGGGATTACAATGAGCAGTTCTTC. It translates to CASSLGLAGGRRDYNEQFF. The chain joins TRBV11-3 to TRBJ2-1; the match to TRBD2 covers 13 bases. The CDR3 covers 19 residues. Germline loops: CDR1 SGHNT, CDR2 YENEEA. The junction had 10 bases not matched to a gene; V was cut back by 1 base and J by 4 bases.

Many counts were recorded for this clone. This sequence joins TRBV20-1 and TRBJ2-1, with 8 bases matching TRBD1. Germline trimming cut 6 bases from V and 3 bases from J; bases unmatched to any gene: 10. Per germline, CDR1 DFQATT and CDR2 SNEGSKA (reference sequence). The CDR3 runs to 15 residues. CDR3 loop: CSASPPGGYYNEQFF. In nucleotides, the CDR3 is TGCAGTGCGTCCCCCCCAGGGGGCTACTACAATGAGCAGTTCTTC.

The chain employs TRBV20-1 and TRBJ2-7, with TRBD1 identical over 10 bases. J lost 1 base, V lost 5 bases, and 5 bases had no gene match. This CDR3 comprises 14 residues. The germline V gene encodes CDR1 DFQATT and CDR2 SNEGSKA (reference sequence). The CDR3 DNA reads as TGCAGTGCTCGGGGACAGGGGATTTCCTACGAGCAGTACTTC. It yields the protein CSARGQGISYEQYF.

About this clone: One junction end does not reproduce the germline sequence, and a read error may be involved. The genes are TRBV5-5 and TRBJ1-2; TRBD1 aligns across 8 bases. The germline V gene has CDR1 SGHKS and CDR2 YYEKEE (reference sequence). CDR3 length: 14 residues. CDR3 sequence: CASSQRDRFYGNTF. The CDR3 coding sequence is TGTGCCAGCAGCCAACGGGACAGGTTCTATGGCAACACCTTC.

This clone was counted ten times or more. The chain carries TRBV25-1 and TRBJ2-5; unclear D gene. The ends were cut back, 3 bases at V and 2 bases at J, with 1 base in the middle. Germline V gene lookup returns CDR1 MGHDK and CDR2 SYGVNS. There are 11 residues in the CDR3. The CDR3 DNA reads as TGTGCCAGCAGTGAGCAAGAGACCCAGTACTTC. Its protein is CASSEQETQYF.

In regard to this clone: At one end the junction does not follow the germline gene, possibly because of a read error. The rearrangement links TRBV5-4 to TRBJ1-1; maybe TRBD1 (5 bases). The germline V gene encodes CDR1 SGHNT and CDR2 YYREEE (reference sequence). The CDR3 covers 14 residues. The CDR3: CASSLTEMDTESFF. In DNA form, the CDR3 reads TGCGCCAGCAGCTTGACAGAAATGGACACTGAATCTTTCTTT.